This TCR beta chain was sequenced during a study of CD8+ T cells in alopecia areata. Treatment in this sample: oral pan-JAK inhibitor, 5-10 mg twice daily. RNA was extracted and reverse transcribed into cDNA as the sequencing template. Clones were sequenced by immunoSEQ multiplex PCR, and TCRdb holds only the in-frame ones, with some missing. The sample consists of 110,000 or so clones, 56% of them appearing once. Germline CDR1 and CDR2: SQVTM and ANQGSEA. This CDR3 region has 13 residues. Losses at the gene ends were 7 bases for V and 10 bases for J; bases not matched to a gene: 13. The sample was CD4+ T cells sorted from blood, taken at week 24, from a patient treated with tofacitinib. V is TRBV29-1 and J is TRBJ2-1, with 7 bases fitting TRBD1. The clonotype was recovered from a human donor with alopecia areata. CDR3 region: CSGRGQGVGEQFF. CDR3 sequence (DNA): TGCAGCGGGAGAGGGCAGGGGGTTGGGGAGCAGTTCTTC.